One T cell receptor (beta chain) is described in this entry. The data originate from a study of blood T cell repertoires in COVID-19. Study-wide background: COVID-19 samples collected from the United States, Italy and Spain covered acute and convalescent phases. In each case, the material was cDNA or gDNA derived from T cells, B-cell-depleted T cells, or PBMCs.

Authors' processing steps: Scientists estimated how many nucleated cells there were by amplifying reference gene primers. TCRdb keeps only in-frame clones here, not all; method: immunoSEQ multiplex PCR. The D gene and trimming were derived from the DNA, and the V and J assignments and clone size from that table. The table shows 90,000 to 100,000 clones, with 85% occurring only once. This CDR3 spans 15 amino acids. Trimming removed 0 bases at V and 2 bases at J, with 11 bases between. Germline CDR1 reads GTSNPN; CDR2 reads SVGIG (reference sequence). This chain joins TRBV30 and TRBJ1-5; D ambiguous. The sequenced sample was peripheral blood. The TCR originated in a man at least 80 years old with acute or convalescent COVID-19. The CDR3 sequence: CAWSVREEGNQPQHF. The CDR3, as DNA: TGTGCCTGGAGTGTACGGGAGGAAGGCAATCAGCCCCAGCATTTT.